A selection of T cell receptor beta chains follows, all from one sample in a study of cytomegalovirus exposure and HLA in healthy donors. Here immunoSEQ multiplex PCR was the method, and the copy in TCRdb shows in-frame clones only, minus some. The table includes 130,000 or so clones, roughly 73% detected once. Sequencing input: PBMCs. The receptors were gathered from a man between 40 and 49 years old in good health and CMV-seronegative. Each CDR3 is given with its conserved first and last residue. Fields, in order: V gene, D gene, J gene, clone size, CDR3 DNA, CDR3 protein. The D gene is left open where the match is weak. Expanded clones are given a class, and other clones once, few, many or no size at all.

>TRBV4-3|NA|TRBJ1-1|NA
TGCGCCAGCGCCGCAGGGGTGAACACTGAAGCTTTCTTT
CASAAGVNTEAFF
>TRBV2|TRBD1|TRBJ1-4|few
TGTGCCAGCAGTGACGGACAGGTTTCGAGTGAAAAACTGTTTTTT
CASSDGQVSSEKLFF
>TRBV27|NA|TRBJ1-3|NA
TGTGCCAGCAGGTTCCAGTTCGGAAACACCATATATTTT
CASRFQFGNTIYF
>TRBV9|TRBD2|TRBJ2-2|NA
TGTGCCAGCAGCGTAGGAGGCGGGGGTGGCGGGGAGCTGTTTTTT
CASSVGGGGGGELFF
>TRBV15|NA|TRBJ1-4|NA
TGTGCCACCAGCAGAGATCCCAGGGAAAAACTGTTTTTT
CATSRDPREKLFF
>TRBV13|TRBD1|TRBJ1-4|few
TGTGCCAGCAGCGCCAGACAGGGGGCAGGAGCTAATGAAAAACTGTTTTTT
CASSARQGAGANEKLFF
>TRBV27|NA|TRBJ2-7|NA
TGTGCCAGCAGTTTATCACCACCTAGCCTGGGCTACGAGCAGTACTTC
CASSLSPPSLGYEQYF
>TRBV1|NA|TRBJ2-7|NA
TGCACCAGCAGCCAAGGGACTAGCGGGGGGTCCTACGAGCAGTACTTC
CTSSQGTSGGSYEQYF
>TRBV5-1|TRBD1|TRBJ2-7|few
TGCGCCAGCCGGAGATCTGGACAGGGCGTCCACGAGCAGTACTTC
CASRRSGQGVHEQYF
>TRBV2|NA|TRBJ1-2|NA
TGTGCCAGCAGTCACCCCGGTGGGGGGGAGAGGGGCTATGGCTACACCTTC
CASSHPGGGERGYGYTF
>TRBV14|NA|TRBJ1-2|NA
TGTGCCAGCAGCCAAATCGGTGGCTACACCTTC
CASSQIGGYTF
>TRBV12-5|NA|TRBJ1-1|NA
TGTGCTAGCCAAATGGGAGACACTGAAGCTTTCTTT
CASQMGDTEAFF
>TRBV5-4|TRBD2|TRBJ2-5|NA
TGTGCCAGCAGCTCCTGGGGACTAGCGAACCAAGAGACCCAGTACTTC
CASSSWGLANQETQYF
>TRBV7-7|TRBD2|TRBJ2-5|NA
TGTGCCAGCAGCCGTATAGCGGGGGGGCCCTCCGAGACCCAGTACTTC
CASSRIAGGPSETQYF
>TRBV2|NA|TRBJ2-7|few
TGTGCCAGCAGAGGTCAGGTACCCGAGCAGTACTTC
CASRGQVPEQYF
>TRBV6-5|TRBD1|TRBJ2-7|few
TGTGCCAGCAGCAACCCCGGGACAGGCTACGAGCAGTACTTC
CASSNPGTGYEQYF
>TRBV28|TRBD1|TRBJ2-7|NA
TGTGCCAGCAGTTACAGGGGTATTACCTACGAGCAGTACTTC
CASSYRGITYEQYF